The rows below give T cell receptor beta chains drawn from one sample of a study of blood T cell repertoires in COVID-19. The assay was immunoSEQ multiplex PCR, and TCRdb's table has in-frame clones only and misses some. This table has tens of thousands of clones, around 86% appearing once. Sequencing input: peripheral blood. The receptor source for this set is a man aged 50 to 59 with active COVID-19. The CDR3 runs from the conserved cysteine through the conserved F or W. Fields, in order: D gene, V gene, J gene, CDR3 DNA, CDR3 protein. D genes are given only for firm matches.

D: -; V: TRBV7-3; J: TRBJ1-1; DNA: TGTGCCAGCAGCTTAGCGGCAGGGGTGGTCACTGAAGCTTTCTTT; CDR3: CASSLAAGVVTEAFF
D: -; V: TRBV2; J: TRBJ2-1; DNA: TGTGCCAGCAGGGGGACTCGCAATGAGCAGTTCTTC; CDR3: CASRGTRNEQFF
D: -; V: TRBV21-1; J: TRBJ1-5; DNA: -; CDR3: CASSSSVGGGAYGQPQHF
D: -; V: TRBV5-4; J: TRBJ2-3; DNA: TGTGCCAGCAGCTTGGGCGGGGTCCGCACAGATACGCAGTATTTT; CDR3: CASSLGGVRTDTQYF
D: TRBD1; V: TRBV5-1; J: TRBJ2-7; DNA: TGCGCCAGCAGCTTAGGCAGACAGGGCCCCTACGAGCAGTACTTC; CDR3: CASSLGRQGPYEQYF
D: -; V: TRBV19; J: TRBJ1-1; DNA: TGTGCCAGTAGTCTCGGACACTCGGCTGAAGCTTTCTTT; CDR3: CASSLGHSAEAFF
D: TRBD2; V: TRBV5-8; J: TRBJ2-7; DNA: TGTGCCAGCAGCTTGACCGGGACTAGCGTTTCGGGGCAGTACTTC; CDR3: CASSLTGTSVSGQYF
D: -; V: TRBV30; J: TRBJ1-6; DNA: TGTGCCTGGAGCATACAGAACTATAATTCACCCCTCCACTTT; CDR3: CAWSIQNYNSPLHF
D: -; V: TRBV18; J: TRBJ2-7; DNA: TGTGCCAGCTCAACCCAGGGGCACTCCTACGAGCAGTACTTC; CDR3: CASSTQGHSYEQYF
D: -; V: TRBV6-5; J: TRBJ1-1; DNA: TGTGCCAGCAGGGTTCCCGGCGGGGCCGCTGAAGCTTTCTTT; CDR3: CASRVPGGAAEAFF
D: -; V: TRBV28; J: TRBJ1-5; DNA: TGTGCCAGCAGCTGGGGGCGAAGCAATCAGCCCCAGCATTTT; CDR3: CASSWGRSNQPQHF
D: TRBD1; V: TRBV19; J: TRBJ1-2; DNA: TGTGCCAGTAGGAGACCAGGGGGCGCGCACTATGGCTACACCTTC; CDR3: CASRRPGGAHYGYTF
D: -; V: TRBV7-9; J: TRBJ2-5; DNA: TGTGCCAGCAGCTTAGAACTAGCAATTGGGACCCAGTACTTC; CDR3: CASSLELAIGTQYF
D: -; V: TRBV24-1; J: TRBJ1-5; DNA: TGTGCCACCAGTGGCAGTATCGTGAATCAGCCCCAGCATTTT; CDR3: CATSGSIVNQPQHF
D: TRBD1; V: TRBV27; J: TRBJ1-6; DNA: TGTGCCAGCAGCTCCGTTCCGGGACAGAATCGACCCCTCCACTTT; CDR3: CASSSVPGQNRPLHF
D: -; V: TRBV4-3; J: TRBJ2-7; DNA: TGCGCCAGCAGCCAGCTAGAGGCCTACGAGCAGTACTTC; CDR3: CASSQLEAYEQYF
D: TRBD2; V: TRBV5-1; J: TRBJ2-5; DNA: TGCGCCAGCAGCTTTCCTAGCGGGGGAGTGGGGGAGACCCAGTACTTC; CDR3: CASSFPSGGVGETQYF
D: -; V: TRBV6-5; J: TRBJ1-1; DNA: TGTGCCAGCAGTTACGCGGGATCAGGGTGGGAAGCTTTCTTT; CDR3: CASSYAGSGWEAFF
D: -; V: TRBV29-1; J: TRBJ2-2; DNA: TGCAGCGTTGAAGATTTCGCGGGGCACACCGGGGAGCTGTTTTTT; CDR3: CSVEDFAGHTGELFF
D: -; V: TRBV14; J: TRBJ1-1; DNA: TGTGCCAGCAGCCAAGTTCCAGGGATGGGCACTGAAGCTTTCTTT; CDR3: CASSQVPGMGTEAFF
D: -; V: TRBV19; J: TRBJ1-1; DNA: TGTGCCAGTAGTATAGTGGGGGGGCACACTGAAGCTTTCTTT; CDR3: CASSIVGGHTEAFF
D: -; V: TRBV5-1; J: TRBJ2-1; DNA: TGCGCCAGCGCCCGGGGGGCCAACAATGAGCAGTTCTTC; CDR3: CASARGANNEQFF
D: -; V: TRBV6-5; J: TRBJ1-4; DNA: TGTGCCAGCAGGCCACGGGTCACACCATATGAAAAACTGTTTTTT; CDR3: CASRPRVTPYEKLFF
D: -; V: TRBV4-1; J: TRBJ1-5; DNA: TGCGCCAGCAGCCCACAGAGTCCTAGCAATCAGCCCCAGCATTTT; CDR3: CASSPQSPSNQPQHF
D: -; V: TRBV9; J: TRBJ2-3; DNA: TGTGCCAGCAGCTTCAGTCCAGAAGATACGCAGTATTTT; CDR3: CASSFSPEDTQYF